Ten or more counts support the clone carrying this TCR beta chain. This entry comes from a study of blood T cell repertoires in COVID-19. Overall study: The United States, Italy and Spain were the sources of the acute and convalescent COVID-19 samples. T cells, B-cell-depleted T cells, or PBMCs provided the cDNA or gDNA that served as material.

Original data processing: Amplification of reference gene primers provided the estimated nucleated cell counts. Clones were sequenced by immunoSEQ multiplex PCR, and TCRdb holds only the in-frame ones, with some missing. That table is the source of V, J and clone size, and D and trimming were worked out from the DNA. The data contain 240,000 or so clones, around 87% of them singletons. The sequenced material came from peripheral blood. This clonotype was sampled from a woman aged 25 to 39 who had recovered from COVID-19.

The CDR3 DNA reads as TGTGCCAGCAGCTTAGCTCTACAGGGAAGCTATGGCTACACCTTC. As protein: CASSLALQGSYGYTF. The chain has TRBV7-8 and TRBJ1-2; a possible D gene is TRBD1 (6 bases). CDR1 is SGHVS and CDR2 is FQNEAQ in the germline V gene. The CDR3 extends over 15 amino acids. Trimming took 0 bases from V and 4 from J, leaving 12 bases between them.